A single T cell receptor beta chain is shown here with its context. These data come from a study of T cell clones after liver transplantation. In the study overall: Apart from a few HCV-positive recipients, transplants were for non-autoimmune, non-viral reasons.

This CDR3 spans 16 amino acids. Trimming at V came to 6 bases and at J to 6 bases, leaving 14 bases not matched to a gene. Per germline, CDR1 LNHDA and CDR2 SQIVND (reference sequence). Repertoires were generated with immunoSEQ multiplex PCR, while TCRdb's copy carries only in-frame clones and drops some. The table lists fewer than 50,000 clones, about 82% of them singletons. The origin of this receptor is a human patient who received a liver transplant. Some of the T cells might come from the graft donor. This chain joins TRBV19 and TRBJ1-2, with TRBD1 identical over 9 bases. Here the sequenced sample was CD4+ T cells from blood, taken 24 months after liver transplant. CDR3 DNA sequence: TGTGCCAGTAGCTATATAATGACAGGGGGATTCCATGGCTACACCTTC. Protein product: CASSYIMTGGFHGYTF.